These 12 T cell receptor beta chains were sequenced from one sample in a study of blood T cell repertoires in COVID-19. Method: immunoSEQ multiplex PCR; TCRdb's copy keeps in-frame clones and lacks some. The sample carries 200,000 to 250,000 clones, approximately 91% recorded once. The sample taken for sequencing was peripheral blood. The receptors derive from a woman aged 60-75 years with acute or convalescent COVID-19.

V is TRBV2 and J is TRBJ1-1; weak D call: TRBD1 (5 bases). The germline V gene encodes CDR1 SNHLY and CDR2 FYNNEI. CDR3 length: 14 residues. V shed 3 bases and J shed 5 bases, with 13 bases lying between them. The CDR3 reads CASSDWRGVTEAFF. CDR3 DNA sequence: TGTGCCAGCAGTGATTGGAGGGGAGTGACTGAAGCTTTCTTT.

The gene calls are TRBV6-5 and TRBJ1-6, with a weak D call TRBD1 (6 bases). The V end was cut by 5 bases, the J end by 7 bases, with 15 bases between. The CDR3 totals 15 residues. Germline V lookup: CDR1 MNHEY, CDR2 SVGAGI. The CDR3 sequence: CASSPPTGLNSPLHF. CDR3 nucleotide sequence: TGTGCCAGCAGTCCCCCCACAGGGCTAAATTCACCCCTCCACTTT.

The rearrangement links TRBV14 to TRBJ2-7, with 10 bases aligning to TRBD1. CDR3 length: 14 residues. V gave up 6 bases and J gave up 1 base; unmatched junction bases: 3. CDR1 is SGHDN and CDR2 is FVKESK in the germline V gene. The CDR3 region is CASRRTGGSYEQYF. The CDR3 nucleotides read TGTGCCAGCAGAAGGACAGGGGGATCCTACGAGCAGTACTTC.

V and J are TRBV27 and TRBJ2-6; D is perhaps TRBD1 (5 bases). There are 19 residues in the CDR3. Trimming took 3 bases from V and 0 from J, leaving 18 bases between them. The V gene's germline CDR1 is MNHEY and CDR2 SMNVEV (reference sequence). CDR3 sequence (DNA): TGTGCCAGCAGTTTCTCAGAGACAGCCATAAGCTCTGGGGCCAACGTCCTGACTTTC. This encodes CASSFSETAISSGANVLTF. The variable domain in full, completed from reference TRBV27 and TRBJ2-6, reads EAQVTQNPRYLITVTGKKLTVTCSQNMNHEYMSWYRQDPGLGLRQIYYSMNVEVTDKGDVPEGYKVSRKEKRNFPLILESPSPNQTSLYFCASSFSETAISSGANVLTFGAGSRLTVL.

The chain has TRBV6-9 and TRBJ2-2, with D perhaps matching TRBD1 (5 bases). V was clipped by 9 bases and J by 3 bases, with 11 bases between them. CDR3 length: 13 amino acids. Germline V gene lookup returns CDR1 MNHGY and CDR2 SVAAGI. CDR3 coding DNA: TGTGCCAGTCAGGGATCGGACACCGGGGAGCTGTTTTTT. It yields the protein CASQGSDTGELFF.

V usage is TRBV12-3 or TRBV12-4 and J usage is TRBJ2-3; 7 bases are shared with TRBD1. Losses at the gene ends were 6 bases for V and 4 bases for J; bases not matched to a gene: 4. The CDR3 totals 13 residues. The CDR3 loop reads CASRQTGPDTQYF. The DNA of the CDR3 is TGTGCCAGCAGGCAGACAGGGCCAGATACGCAGTATTTT.

Details on this clone: The same CDR3 can be traced to other DNA sequences in this sample. The CDR3 DNA reads TGTGCCAGCAGTTATTCCAGATACACTGAAGCTTTCTTT. Translating it yields CASSYSRYTEAFF. The chain couples TRBV6-5 to TRBJ1-1, with D unclear. The CDR3 loop spans 13 amino acids. From germline, CDR1 is MNHEY and CDR2 SVGAGI. V was clipped by 3 bases and J by 3 bases, with 8 bases between them.

This clone came up many times. This sequence joins TRBV6-6 and TRBJ2-5, with 8 bases fitting TRBD1. The CDR3 totals 15 residues. CDR1 and CDR2 (germline): MNHNY, SVGAGI (reference sequence). V gave up 0 bases and J gave up 6 bases; unmatched junction bases: 6. The CDR3 loop reads CASSYSRQGSKTQYF. CDR3 DNA: TGTGCCAGCAGTTACTCGAGACAGGGGTCTAAGACCCAGTACTTC.

This chain connects TRBV7-2 to TRBJ1-1; maybe TRBD1 (6 bases). Germline assignment: CDR1 SGHTA and CDR2 FQGNSA. Trimming left V 4 bases short and J 4 bases short, with 16 bases between. This CDR3 contains 15 residues. The CDR3 coding sequence is TGTGCCAGCAGCTCCCAGGACAGTACGGGCACTGAAGCTTTCTTT. Amino acids: CASSSQDSTGTEAFF.

This clone was seen a single time. The rearrangement links TRBV6-2 or TRBV6-3 to TRBJ1-1; 12 bases are shared with TRBD1. This CDR3 has 18 amino acids. V was pared by 0 bases and J by 4 bases, with 9 bases of the junction left unmatched. Germline V gene data show CDR1 as MNHEY and CDR2 as SVGEGT. The CDR3 region has the DNA TGTGCCAGCAGTTACTCGGACAGGGGACAGGGGGCGTCCACTGAAGCTTTCTTT. This gives the protein CASSYSDRGQGASTEAFF.

The chain couples TRBV6-5 to TRBJ1-1, with D perhaps TRBD1 (6 bases). The V gene's germline CDR1 is MNHEY and CDR2 SVGAGI. V lost 7 bases and J lost 6, with 21 bases in between. CDR3 length: 15 residues. CDR3 protein: CASKGGRGRIAEAFF. The CDR3 DNA reads TGTGCCAGCAAAGGAGGCAGGGGTAGGATCGCTGAAGCTTTCTTT.

This clone was seen just once. V and J are TRBV30 and TRBJ1-1; weak D call: TRBD1 (6 bases). The V gene lost 5 bases and the J gene lost 2 bases, with 15 bases spanning the gap. Germline CDR1 reads GTSNPN; CDR2 reads SVGIG (reference sequence). CDR3 length: 14 residues. The CDR3 nucleotides are TGTGCCTGGGTGGACAATGGGGGCAACACTGAAGCTTTCTTT. This gives the protein CAWVDNGGNTEAFF.